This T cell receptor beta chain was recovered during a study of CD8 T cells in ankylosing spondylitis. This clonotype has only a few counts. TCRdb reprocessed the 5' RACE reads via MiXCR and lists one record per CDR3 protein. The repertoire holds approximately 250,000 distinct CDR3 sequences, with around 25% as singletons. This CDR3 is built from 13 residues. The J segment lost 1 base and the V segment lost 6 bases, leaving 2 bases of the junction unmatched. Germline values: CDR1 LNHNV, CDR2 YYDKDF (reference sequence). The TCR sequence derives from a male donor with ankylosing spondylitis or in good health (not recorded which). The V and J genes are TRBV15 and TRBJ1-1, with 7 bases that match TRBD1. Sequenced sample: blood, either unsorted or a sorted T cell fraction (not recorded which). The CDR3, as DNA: TGTGCCACCAGGACAGGGACGAACACTGAAGCTTTCTTT. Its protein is CATRTGTNTEAFF.